This T cell receptor beta chain was identified in a study of CXCR3-negative and CXCR3-positive naive CD8 T cells. Subsets of CD8+ T cells were each sorted in triplicate at 300,000 or so cells apiece. Among CD8+ T cells, naive ones were CD45RO-CCR7+CD27+CD95-. On this clonotype: The antigen is undetermined.

The CDR3 runs 15 residues. From germline, CDR1 is LGHNA and CDR2 YNFKEQ. UMI-tagged TRB cDNA libraries were built via 5' RACE. TCRdb re-called the 5' RACE reads; every CDR3 protein appears as one record, without DNA. The repertoire table contains thousands of distinct CDR3 sequences. Findings and limits, study-wide: Hydrophobicity was higher for TRB CDR3s found in CXCR3-positive naive cells than in CXCR3-negative naive cells. CXCR3 expression partially decreased after cryopreservation; most assays used fresh PBMCs.

The source of this sequence is a human donor in good health. Some clones in this sample may be carry-over from other donors' samples. Specimen: naive CXCR3- CD8+ T cells from blood. Subset here: CD45RO-CCR7+CD27+CD95- naive CD8+ T cells lacking CXCR3 (TNR3-). The chain recombines TRBV4-2 with TRBJ1-2. CDR3 protein: CASSQDVIGFYGYTF.